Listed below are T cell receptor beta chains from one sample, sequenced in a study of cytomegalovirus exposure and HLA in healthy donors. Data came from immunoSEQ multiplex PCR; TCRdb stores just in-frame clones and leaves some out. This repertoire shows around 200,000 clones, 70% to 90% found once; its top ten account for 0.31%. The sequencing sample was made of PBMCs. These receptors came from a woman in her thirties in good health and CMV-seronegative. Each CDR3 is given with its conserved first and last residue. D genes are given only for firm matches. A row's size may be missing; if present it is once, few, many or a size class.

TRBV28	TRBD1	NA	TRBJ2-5	TGTGCCAGCAGGTCTACTGGACAGGGGCGAGAGACCCAGTACTTC	CASRSTGQGRETQYF
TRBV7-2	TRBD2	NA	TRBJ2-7	TGTGCCAGCAGCTTAGGCGGGAGCAGATACGAGCAGTACTTC	CASSLGGSRYEQYF
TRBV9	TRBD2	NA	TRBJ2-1	TGTGCCAGCAGCGTAAACGGACTAGCGGGAGAGCAGCAGTTCTTC	CASSVNGLAGEQQFF
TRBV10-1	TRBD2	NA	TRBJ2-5	TGCGCCAGCAGTGACCTACTAGCGGGAGGACAAGAGACCCAGTACTTC	CASSDLLAGGQETQYF
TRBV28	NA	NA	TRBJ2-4	TGTGCCAGCTCGGCAGATTCAGTCCGGGACATTCAGTACTTC	CASSADSVRDIQYF
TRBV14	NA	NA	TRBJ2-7	TGTGCCAGCAGCCCCCCCTCCGGGACTGGTCCCTACGAGCAGTACTTC	CASSPPSGTGPYEQYF
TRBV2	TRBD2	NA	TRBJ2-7	TGTGCCAGCAGGGAGGGACTAGCGGGGGGTCTGATTCACGAGCAGTACTTC	CASREGLAGGLIHEQYF
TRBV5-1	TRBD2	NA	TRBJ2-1	TGCGCCAGCAGCTGGACTAGCGGATTCAATGAGCAGTTCTTC	CASSWTSGFNEQFF
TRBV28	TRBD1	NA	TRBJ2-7	TGTGCCAGCAGTCACGGCGGGGGGACAGGGGTGCGGGACGAGCAGTACTTC	CASSHGGGTGVRDEQYF
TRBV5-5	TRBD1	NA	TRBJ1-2	TGTGCCAGCAGCCGGACAGGCGTCTTTTTGCGGGGAAACTATGGCTACACCTTC	CASSRTGVFLRGNYGYTF
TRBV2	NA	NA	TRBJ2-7	TGTGCCAGCAGTCGCCAGGCTCGATCCTACGAGCAGTACTTC	CASSRQARSYEQYF
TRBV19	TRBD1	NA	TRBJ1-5	TGTGCCAGTAGTACCCAGGGGGCCGGGGCCCAGCATTTT	CASSTQGAGAQHF
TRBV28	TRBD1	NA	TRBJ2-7	TGTGCCAGCAGTTGGACAGGGGCGAGCGAGCAGTACTTC	CASSWTGASEQYF
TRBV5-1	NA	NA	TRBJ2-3	TGCGCCAGCAGCTTTTCCCGGGACACAGATACGCAGTATTTT	CASSFSRDTDTQYF
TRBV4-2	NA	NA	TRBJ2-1	TGTGCCAGCAGCCAGGAGCGGACCCCTCTTGAGCAGTTCTTC	CASSQERTPLEQFF
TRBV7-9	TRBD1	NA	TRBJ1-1	TGTGCCAGCAGCTTAGGGGACAGGGGATGGACTGAAGCTTTCTTT	CASSLGDRGWTEAFF
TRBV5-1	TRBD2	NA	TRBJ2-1	TGCGCCAGCAGCTTGGGTTGGACTAGCGGGATAAACAATGAGCAGTTCTTC	CASSLGWTSGINNEQFF
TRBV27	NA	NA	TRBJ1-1	TGTGCCAGTCGCAGGGGAACTGAAGCTTTCTTT	CASRRGTEAFF
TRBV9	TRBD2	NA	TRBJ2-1	TGTGCCAGCAGCACGACTAGCGGACATTACAATGAGCAGTTCTTC	CASSTTSGHYNEQFF
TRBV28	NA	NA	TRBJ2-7	TGTGCCAGCAGTTTAGGACAGTCCTACGAGCAGTACTTC	CASSLGQSYEQYF
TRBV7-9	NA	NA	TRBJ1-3	TGTGCCAGCAGCACCAGAGGATTCTCTGGAAACACCATATATTTT	CASSTRGFSGNTIYF
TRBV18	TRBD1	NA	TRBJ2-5	TGTGCCAGCTCACCCCAGACAGGGTTGGCAGAGACCCAGTACTTC	CASSPQTGLAETQYF
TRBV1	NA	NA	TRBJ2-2	TGCACCAGCAGCCAGGACCGGGATCTAGGACCGAACACCGGGGAGCTGTTTTTT	CTSSQDRDLGPNTGELFF
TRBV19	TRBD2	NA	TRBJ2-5	TGTGCCGCGGGGAGGGTTCAAGAGACCCAGTACTTC	CAAGRVQETQYF
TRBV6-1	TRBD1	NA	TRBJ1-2	TGTGCCAGCAGTGGTTCAGGGGGCTATGGCTACACCTTC	CASSGSGGYGYTF
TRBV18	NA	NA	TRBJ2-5	TGTGCCAGCTCACCGGGGGCAGCGGAAGAGACCCAGTACTTC	CASSPGAAEETQYF
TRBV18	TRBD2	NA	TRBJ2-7	TGTGCCAGCTCACCTCAAGCGGGAGGAGAGTACGAGCAGTACTTC	CASSPQAGGEYEQYF
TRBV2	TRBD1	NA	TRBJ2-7	TGTGCCAGCAGTGTGGGACAGGGTATCCACGAGCAGTACTTC	CASSVGQGIHEQYF
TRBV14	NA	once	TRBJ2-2	TGTGCCAGCAGCCCAACGAGGGGGTTCGGGGAGCTGTTTTTT	CASSPTRGFGELFF
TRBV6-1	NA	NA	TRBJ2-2	TGTGCCAGCAGTGGGGGCAGGACCGGGGAGCTGTTTTTT	CASSGGRTGELFF
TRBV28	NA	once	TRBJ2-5	TGTGCCAGCAGTTCAAATGCGGCGGGATCAGAGACCCAGTACTTC	CASSSNAAGSETQYF
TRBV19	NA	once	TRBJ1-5	TGTGCCAGTAGTCCAGGGGCCAGCAATCAGCCCCAGCATTTT	CASSPGASNQPQHF
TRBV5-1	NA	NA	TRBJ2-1	TGCGCCAGCAGCTTGGCCCTAGGGGTCTCATCCGAGGCCAATGAGCAGTTCTTC	CASSLALGVSSEANEQFF
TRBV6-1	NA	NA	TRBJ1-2	TGTGCCAGCAGTGAAGAATGGGCGGGAGGAGGTTTGGACTATGGCTACACCTTC	CASSEEWAGGGLDYGYTF
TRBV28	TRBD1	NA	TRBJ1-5	TGTGCCAGCATCTCGGGAGGCAGGGGGCATCAGCCCCAGCATTTT	CASISGGRGHQPQHF
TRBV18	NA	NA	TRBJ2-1	TGTGCCAGCTCACCACCGGGGAGGAAGAATGAGCAGTTCTTC	CASSPPGRKNEQFF
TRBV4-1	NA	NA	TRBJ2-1	TGCGCCAGCAGCCAGGCGGGACAGATGCAGTTCTTC	CASSQAGQMQFF
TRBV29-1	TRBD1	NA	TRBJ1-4	TGCAGCGTTTTAGGGACAGGGACCACAACTAATGAAAAACTGTTTTTT	CSVLGTGTTTNEKLFF
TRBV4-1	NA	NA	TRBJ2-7	TGCGCCAGCAGCCGAACCGGGACTGCTGCCTACGAGCAGTACTTC	CASSRTGTAAYEQYF
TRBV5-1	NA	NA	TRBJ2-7	TGCGCCAGCAACATCGGGGGTATCACCTACGAGCAGTACTTC	CASNIGGITYEQYF
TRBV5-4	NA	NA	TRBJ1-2	TGTGCCAGCAGCGCCCCGGGTAGCTACTATGGCTACACCTTC	CASSAPGSYYGYTF
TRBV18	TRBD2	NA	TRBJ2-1	TGTGCCAGCTCTGGGACTAGCTGGTACAATGAGCAGTTCTTC	CASSGTSWYNEQFF
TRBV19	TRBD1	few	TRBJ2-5	TGTGCCAGTAGTACGGACAGGGAAGAGACCCAGTACTTC	CASSTDREETQYF
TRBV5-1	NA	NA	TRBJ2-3	TGCGCCAGCAGCTTGGATGCGGGTAGGGGGACGCAGTATTTT	CASSLDAGRGTQYF
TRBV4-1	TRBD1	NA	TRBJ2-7	TGCGCCAGCAGCCAAGAGGACAGGGACTCCTACGAGCAGTACTTC	CASSQEDRDSYEQYF
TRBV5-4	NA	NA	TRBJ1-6	TGTGCCAGCAGCTTGATTGGCCAGGGCGTCGGTTCACCCCTCCACTTT	CASSLIGQGVGSPLHF
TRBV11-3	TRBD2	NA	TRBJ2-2	TGTGCCAGCGCTAATCGGCGGGGGGGGGACACCGGGGAGCTGTTTTTT	CASANRRGGDTGELFF
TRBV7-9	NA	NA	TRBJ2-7	TGTGCCAGCAGCTACGGCCAGGACGAGCAGTACTTC	CASSYGQDEQYF
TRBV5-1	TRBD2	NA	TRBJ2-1	TGCGCCAGCAGCTTGGTGTCTAGCGGGGGGCACAATGAGCAGTTCTTC	CASSLVSSGGHNEQFF
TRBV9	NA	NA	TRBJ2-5	TGTGCCAGCACCCAAGGACATAATCAAGAGACCCAGTACTTC	CASTQGHNQETQYF
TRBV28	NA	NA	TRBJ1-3	TGTGCCAGCAGTTTATTGGAGTCCTCTGGAAACACCATATATTTT	CASSLLESSGNTIYF
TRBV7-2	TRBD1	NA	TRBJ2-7	TGTGCCAGCAGCTTAGTAATCGGCAGGGGGACCGCCTACGAGCAGTACTTC	CASSLVIGRGTAYEQYF
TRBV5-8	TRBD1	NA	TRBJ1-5	TGTGCCAGCAGCTTAGGGGGCCGGAGCAATCAGCCCCAGCATTTT	CASSLGGRSNQPQHF
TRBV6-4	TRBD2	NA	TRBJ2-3	TGTGCCAGCGTACTAGCGGAGTCAGATACGCAGTATTTT	CASVLAESDTQYF
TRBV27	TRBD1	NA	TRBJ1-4	TGTGCCAGCAGTTTATCCTACAGGGGGCAGGAAAAACTGTTTTTT	CASSLSYRGQEKLFF